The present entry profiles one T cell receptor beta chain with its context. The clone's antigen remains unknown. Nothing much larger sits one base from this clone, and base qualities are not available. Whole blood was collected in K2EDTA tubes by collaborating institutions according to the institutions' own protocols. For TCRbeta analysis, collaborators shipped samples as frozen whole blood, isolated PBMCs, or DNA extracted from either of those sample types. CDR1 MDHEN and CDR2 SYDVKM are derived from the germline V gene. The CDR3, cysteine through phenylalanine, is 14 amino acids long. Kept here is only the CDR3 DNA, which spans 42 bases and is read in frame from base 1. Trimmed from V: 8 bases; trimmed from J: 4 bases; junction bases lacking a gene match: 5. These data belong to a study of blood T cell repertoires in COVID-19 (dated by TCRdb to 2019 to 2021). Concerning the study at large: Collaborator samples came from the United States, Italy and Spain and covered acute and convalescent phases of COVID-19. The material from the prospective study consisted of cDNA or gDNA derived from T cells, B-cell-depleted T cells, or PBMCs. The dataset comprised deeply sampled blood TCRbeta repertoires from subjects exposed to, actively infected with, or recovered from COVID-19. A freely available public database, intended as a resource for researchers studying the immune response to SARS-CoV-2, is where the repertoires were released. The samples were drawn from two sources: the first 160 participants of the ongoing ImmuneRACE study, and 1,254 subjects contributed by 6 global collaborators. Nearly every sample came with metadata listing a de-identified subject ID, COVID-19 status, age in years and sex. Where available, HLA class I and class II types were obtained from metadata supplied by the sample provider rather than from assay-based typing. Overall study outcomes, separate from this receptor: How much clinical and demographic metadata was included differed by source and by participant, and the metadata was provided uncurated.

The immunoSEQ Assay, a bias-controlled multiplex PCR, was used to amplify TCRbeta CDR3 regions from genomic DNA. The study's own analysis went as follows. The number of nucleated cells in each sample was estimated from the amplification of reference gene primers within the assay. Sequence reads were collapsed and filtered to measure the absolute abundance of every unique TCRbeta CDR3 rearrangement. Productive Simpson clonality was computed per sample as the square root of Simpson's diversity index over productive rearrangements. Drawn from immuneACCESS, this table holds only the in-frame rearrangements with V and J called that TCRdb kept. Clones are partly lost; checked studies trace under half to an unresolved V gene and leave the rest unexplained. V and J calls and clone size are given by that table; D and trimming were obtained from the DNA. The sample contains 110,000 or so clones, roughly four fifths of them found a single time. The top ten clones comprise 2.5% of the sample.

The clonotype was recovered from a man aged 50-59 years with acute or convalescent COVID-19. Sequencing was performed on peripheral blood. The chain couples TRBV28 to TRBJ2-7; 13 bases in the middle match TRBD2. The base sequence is TGTGCCAGCGGCGGGACTAGCGGGACTTACGAGCAGTACTTC. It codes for CASGGTSGTYEQYF.